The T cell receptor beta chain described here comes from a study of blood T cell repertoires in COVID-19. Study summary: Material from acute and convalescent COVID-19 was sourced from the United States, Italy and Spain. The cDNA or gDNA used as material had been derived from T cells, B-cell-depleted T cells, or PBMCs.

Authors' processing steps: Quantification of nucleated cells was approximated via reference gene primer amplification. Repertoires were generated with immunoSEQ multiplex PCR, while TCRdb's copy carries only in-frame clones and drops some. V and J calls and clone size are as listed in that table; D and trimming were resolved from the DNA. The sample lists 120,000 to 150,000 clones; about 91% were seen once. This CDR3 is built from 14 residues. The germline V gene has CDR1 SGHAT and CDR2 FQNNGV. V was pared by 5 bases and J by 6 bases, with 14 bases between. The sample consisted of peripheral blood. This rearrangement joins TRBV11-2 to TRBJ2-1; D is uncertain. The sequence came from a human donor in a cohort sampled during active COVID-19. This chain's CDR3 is CASSVGRVPNEQFF. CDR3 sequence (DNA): TGTGCCAGCAGCGTAGGCCGGGTCCCCAATGAGCAGTTCTTC.